This T cell receptor beta chain emerged from a study of Ad26.COV2.S vaccination and SARS-CoV-2 variants (dated by TCRdb to the early 2020s). In terms of the full investigation: Donors in the vaccine arm were drawn from COV1001, a phase I-IIa trial of Ad26.COV2.S in healthy adults that was multicentre, randomized, double-blind and placebo-controlled. Investigators remained blinded to trial group allocation during experiments and outcome assessment. Ad26.COV2.S was given intramuscularly at 5x10^10 or 1x10^11 viral particles, as a single shot or as two shots 56 days apart. Trial participants were randomized into five groups of five: low-dose or high-dose Ad26.COV2.S given once or twice, or placebo on both occasions. The TCR-sequenced set comprised about 30 samples: some 20 Ad26.COV2.S vaccine recipients, 5 placebo recipients and 8 SARS-CoV-2 convalescent individuals. TCRbeta repertoire sequencing was used to assess the specificity and breadth of SARS-CoV-2-reactive T cell receptors after Ad26.COV2.S vaccination. Findings and caveats that apply to the study as a whole: The study lacked the statistical power to compare responses across vaccine doses or regimens. Ad26.COV2.S recipients had higher spike-specific TCR breadth than placebo recipients (P = 0.0014). After vaccination, spike-specific CD8+ and CD4+ T cell responses were reported to show substantial breadth. According to the authors, total T cell responses may have been underestimated by the TCR breadth and depth analyses. Vaccine and placebo recipients had comparable non-spike TCR breadth, which fits with the vaccine containing only spike.

The immunoSEQ Assay was used to sequence TCRbeta CDR3 regions. After extraction, genomic DNA underwent amplification by bias-controlled multiplex PCR, followed by high-throughput sequencing. The study's own analysis went as follows. To quantify the absolute abundance of every unique TCRbeta CDR3 region, sequences were collapsed and filtered. T cell fraction was estimated by normalization of TCRbeta template counts to usable DNA, with usable DNA being measured through amplification of reference genes present in all nucleated cells. Repertoire TCRs were annotated as SARS-CoV-2-specific when V gene, CDR3 amino acid sequence and J gene were exactly matched to a known reactive TCR set. The reference SARS-CoV-2 TCR set came from MIRA and was filtered for enrichment in COVID-19-positive ImmuneCODE repertoires, removing public or cross-reactive TCRs. Using the MIRA antigens, annotated TCRs were further analysed by specific ORF or by position within an ORF. Breadth was defined as the number of annotated unique rearrangements divided by the total number of unique productive rearrangements, and depth was defined as the summed frequency of the annotated unique rearrangements. Two-sided Wilcoxon rank-sum tests were used to compare TCR breadth between groups. The clones in this table, taken by TCRdb from immuneACCESS, are in-frame only. Not every clone is retained; where verified, under half of the shortfall comes from an unresolved V gene, and the cause of the rest is unknown. V, J and clone size are taken as reported in that table, and D and trimming were inferred from the DNA itself. Within this sample are hundreds of thousands of clones, with about 90% of them counted one time only. The biggest ten clones account for about 1.7% of the sample.

Comments on this clone: Which antigen it targets is not known. No base quality information exists; no much larger clone differs at one position.

The treatment or condition label here, explained by the study, means: some 20 received Ad26.COV2.S at low or high dose, single or two shots; several received placebo; per-sample allocation not given. For vaccine and placebo recipients, repertoires were sequenced using samples collected on day 63 after the first injection. Cohort 1b enrolled some 25 adults aged 18-55 years at a single site in Boston, USA, between 29 July and 7 August 2020. Ad26.COV2.S was a replication-incompetent adenovirus type 26 vector expressing a prefusion-stabilized SARS-CoV-2 spike protein from the original Wuhan strain. From cysteine to phenylalanine, the CDR3 is 14 amino acids long. Just CDR3 DNA is preserved here, 42 bases in frame from base 1. V lost 2 bases and J lost 10 bases, and the count of bases not matched to a germline gene is 9. The germline V gene encodes CDR1 SGHNT and CDR2 YYREEE (reference sequence).

The origin of this receptor is a person between 18 and 65 years old who received the Ad26.COV2.S COVID-19 vaccine or a placebo. The rearrangement combines TRBV5-4 with TRBJ2-3; TRBD1 aligns with 8 central bases. The specimen was peripheral blood, collected in a trial of Ad26.COV2.S vaccine versus placebo. At the DNA level, the sequence is TGTGCCAGCAGCTTAGCATCAGGGGGCCAGTCGCAGTATTTT. This is translated as CASSLASGGQSQYF.